A selection of T cell receptor beta chains follows, all from one sample in a study of immune evolution from preneoplasia to lung adenocarcinoma. This table comes from immunoSEQ multiplex PCR, and its TCRdb copy is limited to in-frame clones, with some not included. The sample gives 4,000 or so clones, 65% to 85% of which show up once; roughly 8.9% is in the top ten. Sequencing used FFPE adjacent normal lung tissue. These receptors were collected from a person aged 70 to 85 with lung adenocarcinoma. Both conserved end residues are part of each CDR3. The D gene is left open where the match is weak. The listing skips clone size in some rows; elsewhere it reads once, few, many or a size class.

abundance | j_gene | v_gene | d_gene | CDR3aa | CDR3nt
once | TRBJ2-2 | TRBV9 | - | CASSPSPPGRGSGGELFF | TGTGCCAGCAGCCCATCCCCCCCGGGGAGAGGTTCTGGCGGGGAGCTGTTTTTT
- | TRBJ1-1 | TRBV7-3 | - | CASTKDSLNTEAFF | TGTGCCAGCACCAAGGACAGTTTGAACACTGAAGCTTTCTTT
- | TRBJ2-1 | TRBV18 | TRBD2 | CASSPGLAGVGDNEQFF | TGTGCCAGCTCACCGGGACTAGCGGGAGTAGGCGACAATGAGCAGTTCTTC
- | TRBJ1-4 | TRBV11-2 | - | CASSLGIPEKLFF | TGTGCCAGCAGCTTAGGAATACCTGAAAAACTGTTTTTT
few | TRBJ1-2 | TRBV11-2 | - | CASSPTGGSDFYGYTF | TGTGCCAGCAGCCCCACCGGGGGCAGCGATTTTTATGGCTACACCTTC
- | TRBJ2-6 | TRBV7-3 | - | CASSPGQTKSSGANVLTF | TGTGCCAGCAGCCCCGGACAGACCAAGAGCTCTGGGGCCAACGTCCTGACTTTC
- | TRBJ1-2 | TRBV5-1 | - | CASSPDTYYGYTF | TGCGCCAGCAGCCCTGATACGTACTATGGCTACACCTTC
few | TRBJ1-2 | TRBV28 | - | CASSLGRRYGYTF | TGTGCCAGCAGTTTGGGGCGGCGATATGGCTACACCTTC
- | TRBJ2-7 | TRBV30 | - | CAWTRWRANSYEQYF | TGTGCCTGGACTCGCTGGAGGGCAAACTCCTACGAGCAGTACTTC
- | TRBJ2-2 | TRBV29-1 | - | CSAEGADTGELFF | TGCAGCGCCGAAGGGGCAGACACCGGGGAGCTGTTTTTT
- | TRBJ1-1 | TRBV27 | - | CASKAGITEAFF | TGTGCCAGCAAAGCAGGGATCACTGAAGCTTTCTTT
- | TRBJ2-5 | TRBV19 | - | CASSIGSQETQYF | TGTGCCAGTAGTATTGGGTCCCAAGAGACCCAGTACTTC
- | TRBJ2-3 | TRBV30 | - | CAFKLGDTQYF | TGTGCCTTTAAACTCGGAGATACGCAGTATTTT
- | TRBJ2-7 | TRBV7-8 | - | CASSLVRRSGSSSYEQYF | TGTGCCAGCAGCTTAGTACGTCGGTCCGGGAGTTCTTCCTACGAGCAGTACTTC
- | TRBJ1-1 | TRBV13 | - | CASSSSRVRLNTEAFF | TGTGCCAGCAGCTCCTCCAGGGTCCGCTTGAACACTGAAGCTTTCTTT
- | TRBJ2-3 | TRBV5-1 | - | CASSGVGLICTDTQYF | TGCGCCAGCAGCGGCGTTGGCTTAATATGCACAGATACGCAGTATTTT
few | TRBJ1-2 | TRBV5-8 | - | CASSLVQGNYYGYTF | TGTGCCAGCAGCTTGGTGCAGGGGAATTACTATGGCTACACCTTC
- | TRBJ2-7 | TRBV27 | TRBD2 | CASSSRLAGNYEQYF | TGTGCCAGCAGTTCCCGACTAGCGGGAAACTACGAGCAGTACTTC
- | TRBJ2-1 | TRBV7-9 | - | CASSLRRQGRDEQFF | TGTGCCAGCAGCCTAAGGAGACAGGGGAGGGATGAGCAGTTCTTC
- | TRBJ2-3 | TRBV18 | - | CASLQEHTDTQYF | TGTGCCAGCCTCCAAGAACACACAGATACGCAGTATTTT
- | TRBJ2-7 | TRBV10-2 | - | CASSEKDGGFEQYF | TGCGCCAGCAGTGAGAAGGACGGTGGTTTCGAGCAGTACTTC
- | TRBJ2-2 | TRBV29-1 | TRBD1 | CSVERQGNAGELFF | TGCAGCGTCGAGCGACAGGGTAACGCCGGGGAGCTGTTTTTT
- | TRBJ2-1 | TRBV23-1 | - | CASSRARPLEEEQFF | TGCGCCAGCAGTCGCGCTAGGCCCCTAGAGGAGGAGCAGTTCTTC
- | TRBJ2-7 | TRBV7-3 | - | CASSTAELQYF | TGTGCCAGCAGCACCGCCGAACTGCAGTACTTC
- | TRBJ2-1 | TRBV27 | - | CASSIALTYNEQFF | TGTGCCAGCAGTATAGCGTTGACCTACAATGAGCAGTTCTTC
- | TRBJ1-1 | TRBV9 | - | CASSVGSVNTEAFF | TGTGCCAGCAGCGTAGGTTCGGTGAACACTGAAGCTTTCTTT
- | TRBJ2-7 | TRBV27 | TRBD1 | CASSQGQGGFYEQYF | TGTGCCAGCAGCCAGGGACAGGGAGGCTTTTACGAGCAGTACTTC
- | TRBJ1-5 | TRBV6-1 | - | CASRLQGFGNQPQHF | TGTGCCAGCAGGCTCCAGGGGTTCGGCAATCAGCCCCAGCATTTT
- | TRBJ2-2 | TRBV7-6 | - | CASSIGGDTGELFF | TGTGCCAGCAGCATCGGAGGTGATACCGGGGAGCTGTTTTTT
once | TRBJ1-5 | TRBV27 | - | CASSLSVHSLTTGSNQPQHF | TGTGCCAGCAGTTTATCCGTCCATTCATTGACCACAGGGTCCAATCAGCCCCAGCATTTT
- | TRBJ2-7 | TRBV6-5 | TRBD1 | CASSAVRDRSYEQYF | TGTGCCAGCAGTGCAGTGCGGGACAGGAGTTACGAGCAGTACTTC
- | TRBJ2-1 | TRBV10-3 | TRBD2 | CAISPVGGYEQFF | TGTGCCATCAGTCCGGTCGGGGGGTATGAGCAGTTCTTC
- | TRBJ2-7 | TRBV29-1 | - | CSAGGVAYEQYF | TGCAGCGCCGGCGGGGTCGCCTACGAGCAGTACTTC
- | TRBJ2-7 | TRBV28 | - | CASSLGSGPRLAEQYF | TGTGCCAGCAGTTTAGGGTCTGGGCCGCGTTTAGCAGAGCAGTACTTC
- | TRBJ1-4 | TRBV2 | TRBD1 | CASSPTGGTITNEKLFF | TGTGCCAGCTCTCCGACAGGGGGCACGATTACTAATGAAAAACTGTTTTTT
- | TRBJ1-2 | TRBV4-1 | TRBD1 | CASRHRSGGGYGYTF | TGCGCCAGCAGGCATCGGTCAGGGGGTGGCTATGGCTACACCTTC
- | TRBJ2-7 | TRBV16 | TRBD1 | CASSQSGQGADEQYF | TGTGCCAGCAGCCAGTCGGGACAGGGGGCTGACGAGCAGTACTTC
- | TRBJ2-7 | TRBV30 | - | CAWNLGTATYEQYF | TGTGCCTGGAACTTAGGGACTGCCACCTACGAGCAGTACTTC
- | TRBJ2-7 | TRBV11-3 | - | CASSTHSPGPPCEQYF | TGTGCCAGCAGCACCCACTCCCCGGGACCCCCTTGCGAGCAGTACTTC
once | TRBJ2-1 | TRBV30 | TRBD2 | CAWNLAGVHNEQFF | TGTGCCTGGAACCTAGCGGGAGTTCACAATGAGCAGTTCTTC
- | TRBJ2-3 | TRBV9 | TRBD2 | CASSVAGGRVDTQYF | TGTGCCAGCAGCGTAGCTGGAGGGAGGGTAGATACGCAGTATTTT
- | TRBJ2-5 | TRBV7-2 | TRBD1 | CASSSGTGRETQYF | TGTGCCAGCAGCTCGGGGACAGGGAGAGAGACCCAGTACTTC
- | TRBJ2-3 | TRBV5-4 | TRBD2 | CASSLAVSSGIFASDTQYF | TGTGCCAGCAGCTTGGCCGTGAGTAGCGGGATTTTCGCATCAGATACGCAGTATTTT
once | TRBJ2-5 | TRBV6-5 | TRBD1 | CASSSAWTGEETQYF | TGTGCCAGCAGTTCCGCCTGGACAGGGGAAGAGACCCAGTACTTC
- | TRBJ1-5 | TRBV6-5 | - | CASSYSSGTNQPQHF | TGTGCCAGCAGTTACTCGTCAGGGACCAATCAGCCCCAGCATTTT
- | TRBJ2-1 | TRBV7-2 | - | CASSLRRENEQFF | TGTGCCAGCAGCTTAAGACGGGAGAATGAGCAGTTCTTC
- | TRBJ2-7 | TRBV29-1 | - | CSVGGGGNSYEQYF | TGCAGCGTTGGAGGGGGAGGGAACTCCTACGAGCAGTACTTC
- | TRBJ1-1 | TRBV4-1 | - | CASSLDRGWEAFF | TGCGCCAGCAGCCTAGACCGGGGGTGGGAAGCTTTCTTT
- | TRBJ2-1 | TRBV30 | - | CAWTEMAYNEQFF | TGTGCCTGGACGGAAATGGCCTACAATGAGCAGTTCTTC
- | TRBJ2-2 | TRBV7-9 | - | CASTSPVPTGELFF | TGTGCCAGCACCTCCCCGGTGCCCACCGGGGAGCTGTTTTTT
- | TRBJ2-7 | TRBV28 | - | CASSSATKDNYRRREQYF | TGTGCCAGCAGTTCCGCTACCAAGGACAACTATCGAAGGCGCGAGCAGTACTTC